This entry concerns a single TCR beta chain. The antigen is not known. Trimming shortened V by 3 bases and J by 4 bases, and 12 bases separated the two germline ends. Germline CDR1 and CDR2: WNHNN and SYGVQD (reference sequence). The CDR3 has 15 residues. As to time point: newly diagnosed GD, antithyroid drugs for less than 3 months. Researchers made the TCR library from RNA that was extracted from PBMCs. CDR3 regions were amplified by Arm-PCR using iRepertoire HTBI primers to build TCR beta libraries. In the original processing: Identified segments across samples numbered just over 60 TRBV and roughly 15 TRBJ. In TCRdb, the multiplex PCR reads were re-called with MiXCR into one record per CDR3 protein. The V and J calls, along with clone size, are taken from TCRdb and not from the paper's own processing. The data show 550,000 to 700,000 distinct CDR3 sequences, around 15% seen once. The data were obtained in a study of regulatory T cells in long-lasting Graves disease. Study details: Graves' patients with a new diagnosis had received antithyroid drugs under 3 months.

Points from the study as a whole: Lower TCR diversity characterized persistent Graves' patients relative to newly diagnosed patients.

The same sample was also studied in work on T cells in Graves' hyperthyroidism and ophthalmopathy.

The material sequenced was peripheral blood mononuclear cells (PBMCs), taken at new diagnosis, from a patient treated with antithyroid drugs. The chain links TRBV10-1 to TRBJ2-2; D remains ambiguous. The TCR comes from a young man with Graves disease. The CDR3 spells CASSDYSRVTGELFF. CDR3 in DNA: TGCGCCAGCAGTGACTACAGTAGAGTCACCGGGGAGCTGTTTTTT.